This TCR beta chain was recorded in a study of human T cells and chemical hapten exposure. As to time point: pre-sensitization, week 0. Noted treatment: therapeutic diphenylcyclopropenone sensitization with weekly scalp DPC. In TCRdb, the RACE reads were re-called with MiXCR into one record per CDR3 protein. The table includes roughly 380,000 distinct CDR3 sequences, 4.5% to 5.5% detected once. The J segment lost 10 bases and the V segment lost 3 bases, leaving 8 bases of the junction unmatched. The CDR3 is 13 amino acids. The germline V gene has CDR1 SQVTM and CDR2 ANQGSEA. The source material was whole blood, sampled in connection with sensitization to the hapten diphenylcyclopropenone (DPC). This clonotype was sampled from a woman aged 45 to 65 with alopecia areata. Some clones in this sample may be carry-over from other donors' samples. The chain recombines TRBV29-1 with TRBJ2-1, with 8 bases aligning to TRBD2. CDR3: CSVDLGLGTEQFF. DNA of the CDR3: TGCAGCGTTGATCTGGGACTAGGGACGGAGCAGTTCTTC.